These T cell receptor beta chains were read from a single sample in a study of spatial heterogeneity in lung cancer. MiXCR, applied by TCRdb to the 5' RACE reads, yields one record per CDR3 protein. The table records some 21,000 distinct CDR3 sequences, approximately 3% of them present only once. Sequences were derived from PBMCs, sampled at surgery. Every receptor here comes from a female donor with early-stage non-small cell lung cancer. Each CDR3 is given with its conserved first and last residue.

CDR3 protein | J gene | V gene
CSAPGTGHNQPQHF | TRBJ1-5 | TRBV20-1
CASSSPVDSPRYGYTF | TRBJ1-2 | TRBV28
CASSLQGIGSTEAFF | TRBJ1-1 | TRBV5-1
CSAKLAGVYTGELFF | TRBJ2-2 | TRBV20-1
CASSLTSGLWVAGAYEQYF | TRBJ2-7 | TRBV5-6
CASSLRQGVTDTQYF | TRBJ2-3 | TRBV5-6
CSVEEGVRTGNNEQFF | TRBJ2-1 | TRBV29-1
CASSLPVSSGSSYNEQFF | TRBJ2-1 | TRBV7-9
CSAAYLAGDNEQYF | TRBJ2-7 | TRBV20-1
CASSPAGGADIQYF | TRBJ2-4 | TRBV9
CSATGTSGRAADTQYF | TRBJ2-3 | TRBV20-1
CASSELTLPGRGETQYF | TRBJ2-5 | TRBV6-1
CSARALAGGYNEQFF | TRBJ2-1 | TRBV20-1
CATSRDKAGEEQYF | TRBJ2-7 | TRBV15
CASSESYGGDSYNEQFF | TRBJ2-1 | TRBV10-1
CASSLTGTIQFF | TRBJ2-1 | TRBV7-2
CSVRTGAFDEQYF | TRBJ2-7 | TRBV29-1
CASSEGTRETQYF | TRBJ2-5 | TRBV10-1
CSARPIVGDTYYEQYF | TRBJ2-7 | TRBV20-1
CASSLGTGGMTEAFF | TRBJ1-1 | TRBV5-1
CASSPTGATGKLFF | TRBJ1-4 | TRBV19
CASSGLGRDLQETQYF | TRBJ2-5 | TRBV27
CASSVSATYEQYF | TRBJ2-7 | TRBV5-1
CASSTRNNSPLHF | TRBJ1-6 | TRBV11-1
CASSLEMWENTEAFF | TRBJ1-1 | TRBV11-2
CASSHTAPGLAGEAGELFF | TRBJ2-2 | TRBV11-2
CASSVGEGAGWYNEQFF | TRBJ2-1 | TRBV9
CASSYSQARELFF | TRBJ2-2 | TRBV6-6
CASSYGGQSNEKLFF | TRBJ1-4 | TRBV28
CASRQGQGRLDIQYF | TRBJ2-4 | TRBV6-6
CASSPNAGLATYNEQFF | TRBJ2-1 | TRBV7-9
CASSLRPRRDGSSYNEQFF | TRBJ2-1 | TRBV27
CASSPEPEGEGAPYNEQFF | TRBJ2-1 | TRBV19
CASSPTGEYEQYF | TRBJ2-7 | TRBV27
CASSLGRTGWSTEAFF | TRBJ1-1 | TRBV7-9
CASGGRTGYGYTF | TRBJ1-2 | TRBV6-1
CASSFIQGRNTEAFF | TRBJ1-1 | TRBV27
CASRGSYEQYF | TRBJ2-7 | TRBV12-3/TRBV12-4
CASSPGTATDTQYF | TRBJ2-3 | TRBV11-2
CASSTDRGTEAFF | TRBJ1-1 | TRBV6-5
CATSGASGTGELFF | TRBJ2-2 | TRBV12-3/TRBV12-4